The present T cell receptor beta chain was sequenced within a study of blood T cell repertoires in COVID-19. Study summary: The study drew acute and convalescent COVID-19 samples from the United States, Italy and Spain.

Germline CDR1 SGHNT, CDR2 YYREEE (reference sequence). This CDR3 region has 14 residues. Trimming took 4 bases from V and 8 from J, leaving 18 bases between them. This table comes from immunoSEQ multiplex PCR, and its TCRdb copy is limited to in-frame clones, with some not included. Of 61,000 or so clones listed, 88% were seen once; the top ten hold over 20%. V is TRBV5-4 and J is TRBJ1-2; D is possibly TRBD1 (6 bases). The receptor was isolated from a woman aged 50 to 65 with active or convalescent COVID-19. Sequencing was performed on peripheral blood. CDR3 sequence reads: CASSLTGYSTGYTF. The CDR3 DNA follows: TGTGCCAGCAGCCTAACAGGGTACTCTACGGGCTACACCTTC. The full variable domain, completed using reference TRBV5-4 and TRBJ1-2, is ETGVTQSPTHLIKTRGQQVTLRCSSQSGHNTVSWYQQALGQGPQFIFQYYREEENGRGNFPPRFSGLQFPNYSSELNVNALELDDSALYLCASSLTGYSTGYTFGSGTRLTVV.